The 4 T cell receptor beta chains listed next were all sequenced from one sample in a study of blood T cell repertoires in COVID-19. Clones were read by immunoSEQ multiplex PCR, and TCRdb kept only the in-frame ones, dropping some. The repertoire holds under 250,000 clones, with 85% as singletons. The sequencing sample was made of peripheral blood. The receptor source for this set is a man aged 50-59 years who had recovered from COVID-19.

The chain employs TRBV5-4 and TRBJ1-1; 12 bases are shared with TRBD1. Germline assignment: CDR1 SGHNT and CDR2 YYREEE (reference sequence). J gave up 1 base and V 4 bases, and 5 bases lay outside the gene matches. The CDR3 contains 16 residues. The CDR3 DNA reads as TGTGCCAGCAGCAACGGGGACAGGGGGCAGAACACTGAAGCTTTCTTT. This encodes CASSNGDRGQNTEAFF. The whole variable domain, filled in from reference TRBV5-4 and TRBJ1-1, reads ETGVTQSPTHLIKTRGQQVTLRCSSQSGHNTVSWYQQALGQGPQFIFQYYREEENGRGNFPPRFSGLQFPNYSSELNVNALELDDSALYLCASSNGDRGQNTEAFFGQGTRLTVV.

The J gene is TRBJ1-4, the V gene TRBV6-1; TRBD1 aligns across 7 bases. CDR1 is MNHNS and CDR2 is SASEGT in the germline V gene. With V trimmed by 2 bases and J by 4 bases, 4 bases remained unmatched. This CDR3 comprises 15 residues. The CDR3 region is CASSERAGGNEKLFF. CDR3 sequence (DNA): TGTGCCAGCAGTGAAAGGGCAGGGGGTAATGAAAAACTGTTTTTT.

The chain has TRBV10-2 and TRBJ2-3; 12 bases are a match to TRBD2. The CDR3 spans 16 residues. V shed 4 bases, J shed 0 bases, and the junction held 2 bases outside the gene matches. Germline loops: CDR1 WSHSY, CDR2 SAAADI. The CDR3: CASSGTSGTSTDTQYF. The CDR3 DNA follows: TGCGCCAGCAGTGGGACTAGCGGGACTAGCACAGATACGCAGTATTTT.

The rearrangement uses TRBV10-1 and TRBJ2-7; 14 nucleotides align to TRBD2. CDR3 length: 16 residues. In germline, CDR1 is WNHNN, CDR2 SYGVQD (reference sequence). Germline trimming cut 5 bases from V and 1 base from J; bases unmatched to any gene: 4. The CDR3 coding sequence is TGCGCCAGCAGTCGAGGGACTAGCGGGGGATCCTACGAGCAGTACTTC. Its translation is CASSRGTSGGSYEQYF.